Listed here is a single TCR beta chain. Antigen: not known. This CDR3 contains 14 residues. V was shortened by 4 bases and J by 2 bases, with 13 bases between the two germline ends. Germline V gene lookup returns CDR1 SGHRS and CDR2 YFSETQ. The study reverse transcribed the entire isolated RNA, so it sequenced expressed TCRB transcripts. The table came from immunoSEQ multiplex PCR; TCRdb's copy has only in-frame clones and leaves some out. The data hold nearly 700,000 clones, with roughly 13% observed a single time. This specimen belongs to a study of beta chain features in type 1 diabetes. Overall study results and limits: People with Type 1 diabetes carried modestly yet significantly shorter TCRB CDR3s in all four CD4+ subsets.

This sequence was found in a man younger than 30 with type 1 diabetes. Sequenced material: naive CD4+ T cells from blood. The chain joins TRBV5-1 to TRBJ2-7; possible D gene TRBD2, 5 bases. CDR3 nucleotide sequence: TGCGCCAGCAGCGAAGGACTGGAGCCCTACGAGCAGTACTTC. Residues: CASSEGLEPYEQYF. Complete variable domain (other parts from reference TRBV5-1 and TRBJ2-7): KAGVTQTPRYLIKTRGQQVTLSCSPISGHRSVSWYQQTPGQGLQFLFEYFSETQRNKGNFPGRFSGRQFSNSRSEMNVSTLELGDSALYLCASSEGLEPYEQYFGPGTRLTVT.